The 14 T cell receptor beta chains reported below all come from one sample, sequenced in a study of cytomegalovirus exposure and HLA in healthy donors. The PCR ran on 60 Vbeta and 13 Jbeta primers. Clones were sequenced by immunoSEQ multiplex PCR, and TCRdb holds only the in-frame ones, with some missing. The sample includes about 230,000 clones, roughly 78% of them seen just once. Sequencing was carried out using PBMCs. The receptor set was obtained from a boy aged 10-17 years in good health and CMV-seronegative.

The chain combines TRBV5-1 with TRBJ2-7, with TRBD1 as a possible D gene (5 bases). CDR3 length: 14 amino acids. Deletions cut 0 bases from V and 5 bases from J, with 12 bases between. CDR1 is SGHRS and CDR2 is YFSETQ in the germline V gene. CDR3 amino acids: CASSLVSGSDEQYF. The CDR3 nucleotides read TGCGCCAGCAGCTTGGTATCAGGGTCGGACGAGCAGTACTTC.

The CDR3 protein is CASSVVQLSSDTQYF. CDR3 DNA: TGTGCCAGCAGCGTCGTTCAGTTGTCGTCGGATACGCAGTATTTT. This rearrangement joins TRBV6-5 to TRBJ2-3; D not certain. The germline V gene encodes CDR1 MNHEY and CDR2 SVGAGI. V shed 6 bases and J shed 6 bases, with 19 bases lying between them. This CDR3 has 15 residues.

In its sample, this clone was seen once. The chain links TRBV10-3 to TRBJ1-3; D unclear. Germline assignment: CDR1 ENHRY and CDR2 SYGVKD. V was shortened by 3 bases and J by 0 bases, with 6 bases between the two germline ends. The CDR3 contains 14 residues. The chain's CDR3 is CAISDPYSGNTIYF. CDR3 in DNA: TGTGCCATCAGTGACCCGTACTCTGGAAACACCATATATTTT.

The rearrangement uses TRBV11-3 and TRBJ2-1; 7 bases align to TRBD2. Per germline, CDR1 SGHNT and CDR2 YENEEA. The CDR3 is 15 amino acids. Trimming at V came to 3 bases and at J to 4 bases, leaving 6 bases not matched to a gene. CDR3 amino acids: CASSFSGEGYNEQFF. CDR3 nucleotides: TGTGCCAGCAGCTTCAGCGGGGAGGGTTACAATGAGCAGTTCTTC. Drawing the rest from reference TRBV11-3 and TRBJ2-1, the complete variable domain is EAGVVQSPRYKIIEKKQPVAFWCNPISGHNTLYWYLQNLGQGPELLIRYENEEAVDDSQLPKDRFSAERLKGVDSTLKIQPAELGDSAVYLCASSFSGEGYNEQFFGPGTRLTVL.

J is TRBJ2-3 and V is TRBV30, with a possible D match to TRBD1 (6 bases). Trimming removed 8 bases at V and 4 bases at J, with 25 bases between. CDR1 GTSNPN and CDR2 SVGIG come from the germline V gene (reference sequence). CDR3 size: 16 residues. CDR3 sequence: CAMDFILGAYPDTQYF. Here the CDR3 DNA reads TGTGCCATGGATTTCATTTTGGGGGCCTATCCAGATACGCAGTATTTT. The variable domain in full, with the rest retrieved from reference TRBV30 and TRBJ2-3, is SQTIHQWPATLVQPVGSPLSLECTVEGTSNPNLYWYRQAAGRGLQLLFYSVGIGQISSEVPQNLSASRPQDRQFILSSKKLLLSDSGFYLCAMDFILGAYPDTQYFGPGTRLTVL.

The rearrangement joins TRBV6-5 to TRBJ2-1, with D perhaps matching TRBD1 (6 bases). V lost 4 bases and J 10 bases, leaving 14 bases between the germline ends. The germline V gene encodes CDR1 MNHEY and CDR2 SVGAGI. CDR3 length: 13 residues. This CDR3 is CASSWLEGQEQFF. The CDR3 DNA follows: TGTGCCAGCAGTTGGCTAGAAGGACAGGAGCAGTTCTTC.

J is TRBJ2-3 and V is TRBV9; possible D gene TRBD2, 7 bases. The CDR3 covers 16 residues. V lost 4 bases and J 4 bases, leaving 19 bases between the germline ends. Germline CDR1 reads SGDLS; CDR2 reads YYNGEE. This chain's CDR3 is CASSPLTGGGPDTQYF. CDR3 DNA sequence: TGTGCCAGCAGCCCCCTAACGGGGGGCGGCCCAGATACGCAGTATTTT. The variable domain in full, with the rest retrieved from reference TRBV9 and TRBJ2-3, is DSGVTQTPKHLITATGQRVTLRCSPRSGDLSVYWYQQSLDQGLQFLIQYYNGEERAKGNILERFSAQQFPDLHSELNLSSLELGDSALYFCASSPLTGGGPDTQYFGPGTRLTVL.

This clone was seen more than once but under ten times. The genes are TRBV27 and TRBJ1-4; TRBD1 matches 9 bases. V dropped 7 bases and J dropped 8; count of bases not matched to a gene: 8. In germline, CDR1 is MNHEY, CDR2 SMNVEV (reference sequence). This CDR3 comprises 14 residues. DNA of the CDR3: TGTGCCAGCACCCGGACAGGGGCCGGGGAAAAACTGTTTTTT. Protein: CASTRTGAGEKLFF.

This clone is a singleton in its sample. The chain links TRBV4-1 to TRBJ2-4; 7 positions match TRBD2. The CDR3 is 15 amino acids. Trimming took 1 base from V and 7 from J; bases not matched to a gene: 7. Per the germline V gene, CDR1 is MGHRA and CDR2 is YSYEKL. DNA of the CDR3: TGCGCCAGCAGCCAAGGGGCGGGAGAAGGCAACATTCAGTACTTC. Translated: CASSQGAGEGNIQYF.

DNA for the CDR3: TGTGCCAGCAGACAGATCGAGTCGAACACCGGGGAGCTGTTTTTT. Protein: CASRQIESNTGELFF. The chain is built from TRBV7-8 and TRBJ2-2; D gene uncertain. Germline loops: CDR1 SGHVS, CDR2 FQNEAQ. Trimming took 6 bases from V and 0 from J, leaving 11 bases between them. The CDR3 extends over 15 amino acids.

The J gene is TRBJ2-3, the V gene TRBV5-6, with a possible D match to TRBD2 (5 bases). Between the trimmed V and J ends, which lost 4 bases and 0 bases, there was a span of 18 bases. Germline V CDR1 and CDR2: SGHDT, YYEEEE. The CDR3 runs 17 residues. The CDR3 nucleotides read TGTGCCAGCAGCGTGTACGGGGTGCCAACTAGCACAGATACGCAGTATTTT. This encodes CASSVYGVPTSTDTQYF.

This clone was recorded once. This sample also contains other DNA sequences that code for the same CDR3. The CDR3, as DNA: TGTGCCAGTAGTATAGGAGGGGGGAACACTGAAGCTTTCTTT. This gives the protein CASSIGGGNTEAFF. The chain recombines TRBV19 with TRBJ1-1, with D perhaps matching TRBD1 (6 bases). The ends were cut back, 1 base at V and 1 base at J, with 7 bases in the middle. This CDR3 has 14 amino acids. From germline, CDR1 is LNHDA and CDR2 SQIVND (reference sequence).

The rearrangement uses TRBV6-5 and TRBJ2-7; D possibly corresponds to TRBD1 (6 bases). The CDR3 runs 13 residues. Trimming cost V 8 bases and J 5 bases, with 16 bases left between them. Germline CDR1 MNHEY, CDR2 SVGAGI. CDR3 protein: CASDPPGTHEQYF. CDR3 in DNA: TGTGCCAGCGATCCCCCGGGGACACACGAGCAGTACTTC.

This clone was counted a single time. This chain links TRBV11-3 with TRBJ1-2; 8 bases map to TRBD1. With V trimmed by 3 bases and J by 4 bases, 7 bases remained unmatched. From germline, CDR1 is SGHNT and CDR2 YENEEA. This CDR3 spans 15 amino acids. The CDR3, as DNA: TGTGCCAGCAGCTTTACAGGGGGAGGTGGCTATGGCTACACCTTC. It yields the protein CASSFTGGGGYGYTF.